The 27 T cell receptor beta chains below all came from one sample that was sequenced in a study of shared clonotypes between healthy human individuals. Libraries were prepared by immunoSEQ multiplex PCR; TCRdb keeps only in-frame clonotypes and omits some of them. The table shows some 580,000 clones, with more than 95% occurring only once. The sequencing sample was made of naive CD4+ T cells sorted from blood. As for subset: CD45RA+ positively selected. Receptor source: a woman in her 30s in good health.

This clone was seen only once. J is TRBJ1-5 and V is TRBV4-2; D unclear. V dropped 1 base and J dropped 0 bases, with 4 bases sitting between them. Germline-derived CDR1 and CDR2 are LGHNA and YNFKEQ. The CDR3 extends over 14 amino acids. The CDR3 protein is CASSQAYSNQPQHF. In nucleotides, the CDR3 is TGTGCCAGCAGCCAAGCCTATAGCAATCAGCCCCAGCATTTT.

On this clone itself: Other DNA sequences in this sample translate to the same CDR3. The chain is built from TRBV6-5 and TRBJ2-5; a possible D gene is TRBD2 (6 bases). The V gene lost 4 bases and the J gene lost 3 bases, with 6 bases spanning the gap. This CDR3 region has 12 residues. Per germline, CDR1 MNHEY and CDR2 SVGAGI. CDR3 sequence reads: CASSSGEETQYF. CDR3 bases: TGTGCCAGCAGTTCGGGGGAAGAGACCCAGTACTTC.

The chain combines TRBV7-9 with TRBJ1-1, with 11 bases aligning to TRBD1. This CDR3 is built from 15 residues. With V trimmed by 5 bases and J by 5 bases, 7 bases remained unmatched. Germline CDR1 and CDR2: SEHNR and FQNEAQ (reference sequence). The CDR3 DNA follows: TGTGCCAGCAGCCTCGGGACAGGGGGAGGGACTGAAGCTTTCTTT. It translates to CASSLGTGGGTEAFF.

The CDR3 protein is CASSFATNEKLFF. The DNA of the CDR3 is TGCGCCAGCAGCTTTGCAACTAATGAAAAACTGTTTTTT. The V and J genes are TRBV5-1 and TRBJ1-4; D is unclear. CDR3 length: 13 residues. Germline CDR1 reads SGHRS; CDR2 reads YFSETQ. V was pared by 2 bases and J by 0 bases, with 2 bases between. The entire variable domain, with the rest obtained from reference TRBV5-1 and TRBJ1-4, is as follows: KAGVTQTPRYLIKTRGQQVTLSCSPISGHRSVSWYQQTPGQGLQFLFEYFSETQRNKGNFPGRFSGRQFSNSRSEMNVSTLELGDSALYLCASSFATNEKLFFGSGTQLSVL.

The V and J genes are TRBV6-5 and TRBJ1-1, with 9 bases identical to TRBD1. V shed 8 bases and J 10 bases; nucleotides not matched to a gene: 8. The length of the CDR3 is 12 residues. Germline-derived CDR1 and CDR2 are MNHEY and SVGAGI. The CDR3 sequence: CASSQGARGAFF. DNA for the CDR3: TGTGCCAGCTCACAGGGGGCGAGAGGAGCTTTCTTT.

In this sample, this clone turned up once. This chain links TRBV5-1 with TRBJ2-1; TRBD2 aligns across 14 bases. Unmatched junction bases numbered 8, after V lost 1 base and J lost 8 bases. The CDR3 covers 17 residues. In germline, CDR1 is SGHRS, CDR2 YFSETQ. CDR3 in amino acids: CASSLSFGTSGSYEQFF. The CDR3, as DNA: TGCGCCAGCAGCTTGTCCTTCGGGACTAGCGGGAGTTATGAGCAGTTCTTC.

V usage is TRBV4-1 and J usage is TRBJ2-5; D may correspond to TRBD1 or TRBD2 (5 bases each). The J call is uncertain, as TRBJ2-7 better fits the DNA end. The germline V gene has CDR1 MGHRA and CDR2 YSYEKL. CDR3 length equals 17 residues. The CDR3 region is CASSQPGRRRSSYEQYF. The CDR3 coding sequence is TGCGCCAGCAGCCAACCGGGACGGAGACGAAGCTCCTACGAGCAGTACTTC.

The chain is built from TRBV25-1 and TRBJ2-1; 14 nucleotides match TRBD2. Germline V gives CDR1 MGHDK, CDR2 SYGVNS. V dropped 4 bases and J dropped 5; count of bases not matched to a gene: 7. The CDR3 extends over 17 amino acids. Here the CDR3 DNA reads TGTGCCAGCAGTGTGATGCCGGGACTAGCGGGAGACAATGAGCAGTTCTTC. Its translation is CASSVMPGLAGDNEQFF.

The genes are TRBV10-3 and TRBJ1-5; 9 bases match TRBD1. Germline V gene data show CDR1 as ENHRY and CDR2 as SYGVKD. Trimming at V came to 4 bases and at J to 6 bases, leaving 4 bases not matched to a gene. The CDR3 spans 14 residues. The CDR3 region has the DNA TGTGCCATCAGTGGGGACAGGGATGGTCAGCCCCAGCATTTT. Amino acid sequence: CAISGDRDGQPQHF.

The J gene is TRBJ2-2, the V gene TRBV7-9, with D uncertain. V lost 3 bases and J lost 2, with 16 bases in between. Germline CDR1 and CDR2: SEHNR and FQNEAQ (reference sequence). This CDR3 is 17 amino acids long. The CDR3 nucleotides read TGTGCCAGCAGCTTTCCAGTAGGCAAACGAAACACCGGGGAGCTGTTTTTT. Translating gives CASSFPVGKRNTGELFF.

The genes are TRBV5-1 and TRBJ1-4, with 10 bases matching TRBD1. CDR3 length: 15 residues. Germline CDR1 SGHRS, CDR2 YFSETQ. Unmatched junction bases numbered 8, after V lost 4 bases and J lost 8 bases. Here the CDR3 DNA reads TGCGCCAGCAGCAAAGGGGGGACAGGGGACGAAAAACTGTTTTTT. This codes for CASSKGGTGDEKLFF.

The chain carries TRBV19 and TRBJ2-7, with 11 bases fitting TRBD1. Germline values: CDR1 LNHDA, CDR2 SQIVND (reference sequence). This CDR3 is built from 15 residues. V lost 4 bases to trimming and J lost 2 bases; unmatched junction nucleotides: 4. The CDR3 is CASSTGTGGAYEQYF. DNA of the CDR3: TGTGCCAGTAGTACCGGGACAGGGGGGGCCTACGAGCAGTACTTC.

The chain carries TRBV29-1 and TRBJ2-1; 16 bases match TRBD2. The CDR3 covers 19 residues. V shed 6 bases and J 0 bases; nucleotides not matched to a gene: 11. Germline V gene lookup returns CDR1 SQVTM and CDR2 ANQGSEA. The CDR3 DNA follows: TGCAGCGTCCAGGGACAGGGGACTAGCGGGAGGGCCTCCTACAATGAGCAGTTCTTC. It codes for CSVQGQGTSGRASYNEQFF.

The V gene is TRBV4-1, the J gene TRBJ1-5; no clear D. The CDR3 is 14 residues long. Trimming removed 2 bases at V and 4 bases at J, with 9 bases between. CDR1 and CDR2 (germline): MGHRA, YSYEKL. CDR3 loop: CASSQIPGNQPQHF. The CDR3 nucleotides read TGCGCCAGCAGCCAAATACCGGGAAATCAGCCCCAGCATTTT.

CDR3 amino acids: CASRIDGTANEKLFF. The CDR3 DNA reads TGTGCCAGCAGGATAGACGGGACGGCTAATGAAAAACTGTTTTTT. V usage is TRBV2 and J usage is TRBJ1-4; D may be TRBD1 (5 bases). The CDR3 has 15 amino acids. Trimming removed 6 bases at V and 3 bases at J, with 14 bases between. Germline CDR1 is SNHLY and CDR2 is FYNNEI. Full variable domain (remainder filled in from reference TRBV2 and TRBJ1-4): EPEVTQTPSHQVTQMGQEVILRCVPISNHLYFYWYRQILGQKVEFLVSFYNNEISEKSEIFDDQFSVERPDGSNFTLKIRSTKLEDSAMYFCASRIDGTANEKLFFGSGTQLSVL.

The chain is built from TRBV4-2 and TRBJ1-1, with unresolved D. Per germline, CDR1 LGHNA and CDR2 YNFKEQ. The CDR3 length is 13 residues. The V end lost 0 bases, the J end lost 4 bases, and 6 bases lay between the germline ends. CDR3 DNA: TGTGCCAGCAGCCAAGATATGTCCACTGAAGCTTTCTTT. Translated: CASSQDMSTEAFF.

V usage is TRBV5-1 and J usage is TRBJ2-5; D ambiguous. The V end lost 3 bases, the J end lost 4 bases, and 10 bases lay between the germline ends. This CDR3 region has 13 residues. Germline CDR1 is SGHRS and CDR2 is YFSETQ. The CDR3 reads CASSSGVGETQYF. In DNA form, the CDR3 reads TGCGCCAGCAGCTCTGGTGTGGGAGAGACCCAGTACTTC.

This clone came up once. The chain recombines TRBV5-1 with TRBJ2-7; TRBD1 agrees at 11 bases. J was trimmed by 6 bases and V by 4 bases; bases with no gene match: 9. Per germline, CDR1 SGHRS and CDR2 YFSETQ. This CDR3 spans 15 amino acids. The CDR3, as DNA: TGCGCCAGCAGCGTCCGGGACAGGGGGTATTCCGAGCAGTACTTC. It translates to CASSVRDRGYSEQYF.

The chain links TRBV19 to TRBJ2-6, with D unresolved. Looked up from germline, CDR1 is LNHDA and CDR2 is SQIVND (reference sequence). The ends were cut back, 5 bases at V and 2 bases at J, with 10 bases in the middle. The CDR3 has 15 residues. The CDR3 loop is CASSSLSTGANVLTF. CDR3 sequence (DNA): TGTGCCAGTAGTTCCCTATCCACTGGGGCCAACGTCCTGACTTTC.

This sequence joins TRBV2 and TRBJ2-1, with 11 bases that match TRBD1. CDR3 length: 16 residues. The V gene end was trimmed by 4 bases and the J gene end by 7 bases; junction bases not matched to a gene: 9. In germline, CDR1 is SNHLY, CDR2 FYNNEI. Here the CDR3 reads CASSGRDRGSFNEQFF. As DNA, the CDR3 is TGTGCCAGCAGTGGACGGGACAGGGGGAGCTTTAATGAGCAGTTCTTC.

This chain links TRBV5-5 with TRBJ2-7; maybe TRBD2 (5 bases). CDR3 length: 15 residues. V was shortened by 3 bases and J by 5 bases, with 18 bases between the two germline ends. The germline V gene has CDR1 SGHKS and CDR2 YYEKEE (reference sequence). The CDR3 region has the DNA TGTGCCAGCAGCTCTCTGTTACTAGGTTACCACGAGCAGTACTTC. The encoded protein is CASSSLLLGYHEQYF.

The chain couples TRBV29-1 to TRBJ2-3; 8 nucleotides match TRBD1. V was clipped by 6 bases and J by 4 bases; unmatched bases: 6. The V gene's germline CDR1 is SQVTM and CDR2 ANQGSEA. The length of the CDR3 is 13 residues. The CDR3 sequence: CSVDRGGADTQYF. The CDR3 nucleotides are TGCAGCGTCGACAGGGGAGGTGCAGATACGCAGTATTTT.

The V call is TRBV10-1, the J call TRBJ1-1, with 7 positions matching TRBD1. CDR3 length equals 17 residues. With 2 bases clipped from V and 1 base from J, the junction kept 10 bases outside the gene matches. Per the germline V gene, CDR1 is WNHNN and CDR2 is SYGVQD (reference sequence). For the CDR3, the DNA is TGCGCCAGCAGTGAGATCCCGCACAGGGGAGAGAACACTGAAGCTTTCTTT. Residues: CASSEIPHRGENTEAFF.

The table lists this clone with a few counts. The chain couples TRBV4-1 to TRBJ1-1; D not resolved. With 1 base removed from V and 8 bases from J, the gap between germline ends came to 8 bases. The CDR3 is made up of 12 amino acids. Looked up from germline, CDR1 is MGHRA and CDR2 is YSYEKL. Here the CDR3 DNA reads TGCGCCAGCAGCCAAGTGAGTGAGGAAGCTTTCTTT. Residues: CASSQVSEEAFF.

Points on this clone: The sample contains more than one DNA sequence encoding this CDR3. V and J are TRBV5-1 and TRBJ2-2; TRBD1 matches at 8 bases. This CDR3 has 15 amino acids. The J segment lost 5 bases and the V segment lost 1 base, leaving 4 bases of the junction unmatched. Germline values: CDR1 SGHRS, CDR2 YFSETQ. For the CDR3, the DNA is TGCGCCAGCAGCTTGCTCCAGGGGGCGACCGGGGAGCTGTTTTTT. Amino acid sequence: CASSLLQGATGELFF.

This clone appeared once. The J gene is TRBJ2-7, the V gene TRBV11-3, with 7 bases aligning to TRBD1. The ends lost 4 bases at V and 11 bases at J; junction bases unmatched: 5. Germline V gives CDR1 SGHNT, CDR2 YENEEA. The CDR3 is 11 amino acids. The CDR3 DNA reads as TGTGCCAGCAGCTCCCGGGACAGCGAGTACTTC. It yields the protein CASSSRDSEYF.

V is TRBV13 and J is TRBJ1-4; D is unresolved. CDR1 is PRHDT, CDR2 FYEKMQ, per germline (reference sequence). This CDR3 contains 12 residues. V was clipped by 5 bases and J by 8 bases, with 9 bases between them. The CDR3 coding sequence is TGTGCCAGCAGCCGTAATCGGGAAAAACTGTTTTTT. It codes for CASSRNREKLFF.